These T cell receptor beta chains were read from a single sample in a study of Ad26.COV2.S vaccination and SARS-CoV-2 variants. The method was immunoSEQ multiplex PCR; TCRdb's version includes in-frame clones alone and lacks a portion of them. The sample contains 330,000 or so clones, 90% of which appear only once. The source was peripheral blood, collected in a trial of Ad26.COV2.S vaccine versus placebo. The receptors here all came from a person between 18 and 65 years old who received the Ad26.COV2.S COVID-19 vaccine or a placebo. Both conserved end residues are part of each CDR3. The D gene is left open where the match is weak. Size tells how often a clone was seen (once, few, many) or the class of an expanded clone, and some rows leave it out.

j_gene,abundance,v_gene,d_gene,CDR3nt,CDR3aa
TRBJ1-5,once,TRBV5-6,TRBD1,TGTGCCAGCAGTTTGGGGACAGGGGATTATAGCAATCAGCCCCAGCATTTT,CASSLGTGDYSNQPQHF
TRBJ2-7,NA,TRBV6-5,TRBD2,TGTGCCAGCAGTTACACCAAGCGGGGGAACTACGAGCAGTACTTC,CASSYTKRGNYEQYF
TRBJ2-1,NA,TRBV9,TRBD1,TGTGCCAGCAGCGTGACAGGGGACTCCTACAATGAGCAGTTCTTC,CASSVTGDSYNEQFF
TRBJ1-1,once,TRBV18,NA,TGTGCCAGCTCACGCGACCAGGGAATGAACACTGAAGCTTTCTTT,CASSRDQGMNTEAFF
TRBJ1-2,NA,TRBV19,NA,TGTGCCAGTAGTATAGGGGGGACCGGCGGATATAATGGCTACACCTTC,CASSIGGTGGYNGYTF
TRBJ1-5,NA,TRBV4-2,NA,TGTGCCAGCAGCCAAGACCCCAGCCGACAGCCTAATCAGCCCCAGCATTTT,CASSQDPSRQPNQPQHF
TRBJ2-1,NA,TRBV6-2/TRBV6-3,TRBD1,TGTGCCAGCAGTACCGGGACAGGGCGGTACAATGAGCAGTTCTTC,CASSTGTGRYNEQFF
TRBJ1-1,NA,TRBV6-2/TRBV6-3,NA,TGTGCCAGCAGTTCCCCCAGTCGAATCACTGAAGCTTTCTTT,CASSSPSRITEAFF
TRBJ1-1,NA,TRBV7-9,NA,TGTGCCAGCACTACATTTCGGGACACTGAAGCTTTCTTT,CASTTFRDTEAFF
TRBJ1-2,NA,TRBV27,TRBD1,TGTGCCAGCAGTTTAAGACAGGGAGGGTATGGCTACACCTTC,CASSLRQGGYGYTF